This T cell receptor (beta chain) was captured by sequencing in a study of T cell responses to AZD1222 COVID-19 vaccine. Profiled with immunoSEQ multiplex PCR; TCRdb holds only in-frame clones, not every one. The sample holds 90,000 to 150,000 clones; about 90% are singletons and the top ten take approximately 5.1%. From germline, CDR1 is SGDLS and CDR2 YYNGEE. CDR3 size: 14 residues. Trimming removed 1 base at V and 4 bases at J, with 12 bases between. The starting material was peripheral blood, obtained on day 0 of AZD1222 vaccination. The chain couples TRBV9 to TRBJ2-7; D gene unclear. The TCR sequence derives from an adult in good health. The CDR3 DNA follows: TGTGCCAGCAGCGTAACTCAGGAGAGTTACGAGCAGTACTTC. It translates to CASSVTQESYEQYF.